This T cell receptor (beta chain) emerged from a study of CD8+CD57+ T cells in acquired aplastic anemia. By flow cytometry, patients selected for sequencing had shown an expansion of CD8+CD57+ cells. The blood sampling took place in patients who had so far received no therapy. This clonotype was seen many times. Its antigen is as yet unknown. Researchers used genomic DNA as the template to profile TCR beta VDJ and CDR3. One entry per CDR3 protein, called by TCRdb with MiXCR from the reads. The table records 160,000 or so distinct CDR3 sequences, less than 60% of them present only once. Study-wide findings and caveats: In common between the patients and the controls were around 29 CD8+ CDR3 sequences.

Input material: sorted CD4+, CD8+, or CD8+CD57+ T cells (not recorded which) from PBMCs. This clonotype originated in a human donor with aplastic anemia.

The CDR3 sequence: CASTGTSGYTGELFF. CDR3 DNA: TGTGCCAGCACCGGGACTAGCGGATACACCGGGGAGCTGTTTTTT. This sequence joins TRBV3-1 and TRBJ2-2; 11 bases agree with TRBD2. From germline, CDR1 is LGHDT and CDR2 YNNKEL (reference sequence). With V trimmed by 7 bases and J by 3 bases, 4 bases remained unmatched. The CDR3 contains 15 residues. The full variable domain, in which reference TRBV3-1 and TRBJ2-2 provide the parts outside the CDR3, is DTAVSQTPKYLVTQMGNDKSIKCEQNLGHDTMYWYKQDSKKFLKIMFSYNNKELIINETVPNRFSPKSPDKAHLNLHINSLELGDSAVYFCASTGTSGYTGELFFGEGSRLTVL.